These 10 T cell receptor beta chains originate from one sample sequenced in a study of blood T cell repertoires in COVID-19. TCRdb's copy holds only in-frame clones and misses some; the assay was immunoSEQ multiplex PCR. The sample has some 160,000 clones; roughly three quarters are singletons. The sequenced sample was peripheral blood. Receptor source: a man between 60 and 75 years old with acute or convalescent COVID-19.

The chain uses TRBV18 and TRBJ1-5, with D possibly matching TRBD1 (5 bases). The CDR3 has 15 amino acids. Germline V gene sequence: CDR1 KGHSH, CDR2 LQKENI. Trimming shortened V by 2 bases and J by 4 bases, and 12 bases separated the two germline ends. The CDR3 is CASSPGGAKNQPQHF. The CDR3 DNA follows: TGTGCCAGCTCACCAGGAGGGGCCAAGAATCAGCCCCAGCATTTT.

The chain uses TRBV6-5 and TRBJ2-7; possible D gene TRBD1, 5 bases. The ends were cut back, 8 bases at V and 5 bases at J, with 19 bases in the middle. Germline lookup yields CDR1 MNHEY and CDR2 SVGAGI. The CDR3 contains 14 residues. The CDR3 here is CASHMGPAYDEQYF. DNA for the CDR3: TGTGCCAGCCATATGGGGCCAGCGTACGACGAGCAGTACTTC.

J is TRBJ2-1 and V is TRBV10-2; possible D gene TRBD2, 6 bases. There are 15 residues in the CDR3. Trimming left V 6 bases short and J 3 bases short, with 15 bases between. Germline V gives CDR1 WSHSY, CDR2 SAAADI. In DNA form, the CDR3 reads TGCGCCAGCAGCCAGCCCGGGACTTACTACAATGAGCAGTTCTTC. Protein sequence: CASSQPGTYYNEQFF.

The rearrangement links TRBV29-1 to TRBJ2-1, with 9 bases fitting TRBD2. Germline V gene lookup returns CDR1 SQVTM and CDR2 ANQGSEA. CDR3 length: 15 residues. V shed 5 bases and J 4 bases; nucleotides not matched to a gene: 9. The CDR3 loop is CSVRAGGGGYNEQFF. The CDR3 region has the DNA TGCAGCGTTCGTGCGGGAGGGGGAGGGTACAATGAGCAGTTCTTC.

The chain has TRBV19 and TRBJ2-6, with D hard to call. Trimming left V 4 bases short and J 0 bases short, with 7 bases between. Germline assignment: CDR1 LNHDA and CDR2 SQIVND (reference sequence). The length of the CDR3 is 15 residues. The CDR3 nucleotides are TGTGCCAGTAGTACAGGAAACTCTGGGGCCAACGTCCTGACTTTC. Protein product: CASSTGNSGANVLTF.

CDR3 loop: CASSKEGQLTYEQYF. In DNA, the CDR3 is TGTGCCAGTAGTAAAGAGGGGCAGCTAACCTACGAGCAGTACTTC. This chain connects TRBV19 to TRBJ2-7; possibly TRBD1 or TRBD2 for D (5 bases each). The CDR3 covers 15 residues. Germline CDR1 LNHDA, CDR2 SQIVND (reference sequence). The ends were cut back, 4 bases at V and 2 bases at J, with 15 bases in the middle.

This clone has a single count. The genes are TRBV6-5 and TRBJ2-6; possible D gene TRBD1, 6 bases. The length of the CDR3 is 14 residues. From germline, CDR1 is MNHEY and CDR2 SVGAGI. V gave up 5 bases and J gave up 2 bases, with 7 bases separating them. This CDR3 reads CASSTGTGANVLTF. CDR3 DNA: TGTGCCAGCAGTACAGGGACTGGGGCCAACGTCCTGACTTTC.

The CDR3 protein is CASSPQGAGNTIYF. CDR3 nucleotide sequence: TGTGCCAGCAGCCCCCAGGGGGCTGGAAACACCATATATTTT. The chain has TRBV7-9 and TRBJ1-3; TRBD1 agrees at 7 bases. Trimming cost V 5 bases and J 2 bases; bases outside gene matches: 3. The CDR3 is made up of 14 amino acids. CDR1 and CDR2 (germline): SEHNR, FQNEAQ (reference sequence).

The chain couples TRBV7-9 to TRBJ1-5; TRBD1 might be the D (5 bases). V was cut by 6 bases and J by 5 bases, with 8 bases left in between. In germline, CDR1 is SEHNR, CDR2 FQNEAQ (reference sequence). This CDR3 spans 12 amino acids. CDR3 DNA sequence: TGTGCCAGCAGTCAACAGGATCAGCCCCAGCATTTT. Translating it yields CASSQQDQPQHF.

J is TRBJ2-1 and V is TRBV11-3, with D tentatively TRBD1 (5 bases). This CDR3 region has 15 residues. Germline V lookup: CDR1 SGHNT, CDR2 YENEEA. V was shortened by 0 bases and J by 3 bases, with 9 bases between the two germline ends. The CDR3 bases are TGTGCCAGCAGCTTAGATCTTCAGGGCTACAATGAGCAGTTCTTC. Protein product: CASSLDLQGYNEQFF.